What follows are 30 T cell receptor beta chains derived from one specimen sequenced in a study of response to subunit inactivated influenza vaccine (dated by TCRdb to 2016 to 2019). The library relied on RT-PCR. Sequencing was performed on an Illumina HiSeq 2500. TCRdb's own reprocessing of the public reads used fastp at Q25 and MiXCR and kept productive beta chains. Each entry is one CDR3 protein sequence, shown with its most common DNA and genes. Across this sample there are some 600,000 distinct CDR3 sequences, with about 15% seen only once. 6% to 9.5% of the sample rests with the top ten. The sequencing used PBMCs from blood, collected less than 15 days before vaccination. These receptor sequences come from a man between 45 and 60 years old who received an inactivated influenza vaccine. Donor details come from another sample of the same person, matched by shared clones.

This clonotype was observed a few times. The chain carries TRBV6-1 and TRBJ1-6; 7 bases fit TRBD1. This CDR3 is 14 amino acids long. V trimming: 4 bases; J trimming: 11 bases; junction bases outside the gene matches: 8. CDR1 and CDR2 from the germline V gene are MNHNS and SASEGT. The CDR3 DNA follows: TGTGCCAGCAGTGCTACAGGGGAGAGTCCACCCCTCCACTTT. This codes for CASSATGESPPLHF.

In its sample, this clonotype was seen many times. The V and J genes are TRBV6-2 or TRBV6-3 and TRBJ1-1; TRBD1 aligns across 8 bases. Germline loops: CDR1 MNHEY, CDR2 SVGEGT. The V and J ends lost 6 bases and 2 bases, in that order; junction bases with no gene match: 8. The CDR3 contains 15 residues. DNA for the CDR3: TGTGCCAGCAGACCTCTGGGGACAGGAAACACTGAAGCTTTCTTT. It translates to CASRPLGTGNTEAFF.

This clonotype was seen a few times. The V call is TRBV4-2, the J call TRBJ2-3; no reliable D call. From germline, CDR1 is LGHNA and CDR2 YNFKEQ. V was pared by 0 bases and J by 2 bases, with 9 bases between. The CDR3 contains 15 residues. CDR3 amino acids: CASSQDPRNTDTQYF. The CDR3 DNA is TGTGCCAGCAGCCAAGACCCCAGGAACACAGATACGCAGTATTTT.

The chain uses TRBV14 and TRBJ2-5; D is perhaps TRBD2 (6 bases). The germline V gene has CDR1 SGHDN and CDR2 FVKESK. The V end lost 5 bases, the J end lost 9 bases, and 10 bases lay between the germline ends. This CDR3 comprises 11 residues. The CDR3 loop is CASSYSSAQYF. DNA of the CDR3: TGTGCCAGCAGCTACTCTAGCGCCCAGTACTTC. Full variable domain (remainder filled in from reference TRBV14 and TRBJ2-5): EAGVTQFPSHSVIEKGQTVTLRCDPISGHDNLYWYRRVMGKEIKFLLHFVKESKQDESGMPNNRFLAERTGGTYSTLKVQPAELEDSGVYFCASSYSSAQYFGPGTRLLVL.

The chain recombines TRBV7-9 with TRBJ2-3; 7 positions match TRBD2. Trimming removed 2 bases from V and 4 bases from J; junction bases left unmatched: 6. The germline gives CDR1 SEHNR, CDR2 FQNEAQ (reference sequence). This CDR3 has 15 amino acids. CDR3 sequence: CASSLFPGGADTQYF. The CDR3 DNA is TGTGCCAGCAGCTTATTTCCGGGAGGAGCAGATACGCAGTATTTT.

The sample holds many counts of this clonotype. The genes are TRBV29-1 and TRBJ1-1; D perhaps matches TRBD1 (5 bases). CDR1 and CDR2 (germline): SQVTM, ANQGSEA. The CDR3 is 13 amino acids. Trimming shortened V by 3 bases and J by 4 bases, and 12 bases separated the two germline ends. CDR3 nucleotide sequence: TGCAGCGTTGAGCCGGGGCTGGTCACTGAAGCTTTCTTT. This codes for CSVEPGLVTEAFF.

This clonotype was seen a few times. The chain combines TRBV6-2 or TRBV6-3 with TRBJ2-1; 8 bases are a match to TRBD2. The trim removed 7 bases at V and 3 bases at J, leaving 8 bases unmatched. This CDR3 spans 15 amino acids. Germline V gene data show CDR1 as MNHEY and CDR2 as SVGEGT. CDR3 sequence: CASILREGGYNEQFF. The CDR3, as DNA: TGTGCCAGCATTTTACGGGAGGGGGGCTACAATGAGCAGTTCTTC.

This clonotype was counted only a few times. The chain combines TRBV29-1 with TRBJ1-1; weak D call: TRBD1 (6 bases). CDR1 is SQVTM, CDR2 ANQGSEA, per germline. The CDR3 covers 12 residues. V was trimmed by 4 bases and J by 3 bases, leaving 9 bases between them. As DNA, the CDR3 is TGCAGCGTTGGGAGGGGGTACACTGAAGCTTTCTTT. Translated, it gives CSVGRGYTEAFF.

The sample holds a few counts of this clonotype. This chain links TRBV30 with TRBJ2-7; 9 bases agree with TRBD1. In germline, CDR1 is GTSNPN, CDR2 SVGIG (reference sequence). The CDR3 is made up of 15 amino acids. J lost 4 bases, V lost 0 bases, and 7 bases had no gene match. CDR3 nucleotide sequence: TGTGCCTGGAGTGTACTGGGACAGGGAGGGTACGAGCAGTACTTC. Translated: CAWSVLGQGGYEQYF.

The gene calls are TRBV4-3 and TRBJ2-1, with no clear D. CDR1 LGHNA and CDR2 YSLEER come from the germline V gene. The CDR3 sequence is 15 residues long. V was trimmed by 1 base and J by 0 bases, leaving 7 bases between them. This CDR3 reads CASSQGATSYNEQFF. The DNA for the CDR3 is TGCGCCAGCAGCCAAGGAGCGACCTCCTACAATGAGCAGTTCTTC.

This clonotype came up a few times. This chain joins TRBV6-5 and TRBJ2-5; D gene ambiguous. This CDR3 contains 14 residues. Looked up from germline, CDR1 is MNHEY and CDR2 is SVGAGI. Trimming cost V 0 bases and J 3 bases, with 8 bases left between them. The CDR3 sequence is CASSYSVVEETQYF. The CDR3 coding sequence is TGTGCCAGCAGTTACTCGGTAGTTGAAGAGACCCAGTACTTC.

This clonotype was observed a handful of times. CDR3 DNA: TGTGCCAGTAGGGACCCAGCGACAGGGAAAAACATTCAGTACTTC. Translation gives CASRDPATGKNIQYF. The chain joins TRBV19 to TRBJ2-4; TRBD1 matches 7 bases. The CDR3 length is 15 residues. Germline V gene lookup returns CDR1 LNHDA and CDR2 SQIVND (reference sequence). J was trimmed by 4 bases and V by 6 bases; bases with no gene match: 9.

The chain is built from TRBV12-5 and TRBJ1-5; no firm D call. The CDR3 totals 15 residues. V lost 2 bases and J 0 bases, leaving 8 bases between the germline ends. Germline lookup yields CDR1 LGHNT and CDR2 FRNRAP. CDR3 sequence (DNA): TGTGCTAGTGGTTTGCGTCTTTATAGCAATCAGCCCCAGCATTTT. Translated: CASGLRLYSNQPQHF.

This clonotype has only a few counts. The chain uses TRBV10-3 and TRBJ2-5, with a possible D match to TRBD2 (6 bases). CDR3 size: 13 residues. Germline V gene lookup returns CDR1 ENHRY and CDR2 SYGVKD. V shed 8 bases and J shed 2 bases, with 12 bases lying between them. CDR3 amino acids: CAIQRGRQETQYF. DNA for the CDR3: TGTGCCATCCAAAGAGGGAGGCAAGAGACCCAGTACTTC.

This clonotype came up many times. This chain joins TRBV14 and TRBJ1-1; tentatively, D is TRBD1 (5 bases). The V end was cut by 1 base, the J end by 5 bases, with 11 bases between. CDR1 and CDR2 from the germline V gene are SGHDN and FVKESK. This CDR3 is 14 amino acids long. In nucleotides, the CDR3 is TGTGCCAGCAGCCAAGTTACCGGGGGGACTGAAGCTTTCTTT. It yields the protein CASSQVTGGTEAFF.

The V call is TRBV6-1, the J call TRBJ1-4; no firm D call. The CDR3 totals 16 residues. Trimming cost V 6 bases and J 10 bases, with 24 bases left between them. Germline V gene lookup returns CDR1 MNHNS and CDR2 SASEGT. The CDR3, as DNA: TGTGCCAGCAGCCAGCCGGAGGGAGTTCGGGATCGAAAACTGTTTTTT. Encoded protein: CASSQPEGVRDRKLFF.

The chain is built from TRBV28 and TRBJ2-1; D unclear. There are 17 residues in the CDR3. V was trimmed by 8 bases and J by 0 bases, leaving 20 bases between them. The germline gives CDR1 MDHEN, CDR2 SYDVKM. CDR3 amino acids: CASRASGSSSSYNEQFF. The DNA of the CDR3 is TGTGCCAGCCGTGCGTCGGGTTCTTCAAGCTCCTACAATGAGCAGTTCTTC.

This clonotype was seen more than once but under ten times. As DNA, the CDR3 is TGTGCCAGCAGCCCCCACGGTAGCGGGGGAGTGGGTGAGCAGTTCTTC. Translating gives CASSPHGSGGVGEQFF. This chain connects TRBV12-1 to TRBJ2-1; no DNA check was done on the table's D call, TRBD2. TRBV12-1 is given as a pseudogene. This CDR3 comprises 16 residues.

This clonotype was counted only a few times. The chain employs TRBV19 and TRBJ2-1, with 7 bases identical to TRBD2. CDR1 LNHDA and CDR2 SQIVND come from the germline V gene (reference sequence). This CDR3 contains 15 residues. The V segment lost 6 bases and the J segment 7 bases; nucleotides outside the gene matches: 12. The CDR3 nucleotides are TGTGCCAGTAGGGTGTACTCAGAAGCGGGGAATGAGCAGTTCTTC. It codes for CASRVYSEAGNEQFF. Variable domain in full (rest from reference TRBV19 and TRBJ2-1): DGGITQSPKYLFRKEGQNVTLSCEQNLNHDAMYWYRQDPGQGLRLIYYSQIVNDFQKGDIAEGYSVSREKKESFPLTVTSAQKNPTAFYLCASRVYSEAGNEQFFGPGTRLTVL.

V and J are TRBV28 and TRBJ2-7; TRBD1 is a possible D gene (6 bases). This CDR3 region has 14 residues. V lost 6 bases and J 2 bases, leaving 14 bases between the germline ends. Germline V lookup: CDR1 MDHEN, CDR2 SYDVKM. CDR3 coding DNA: TGTGCCAGCAGCCTAACAGGGAAACCCTACGAGCAGTACTTC. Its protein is CASSLTGKPYEQYF. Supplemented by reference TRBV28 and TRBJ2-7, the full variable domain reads DVKVTQSSRYLVKRTGEKVFLECVQDMDHENMFWYRQDPGLGLRLIYFSYDVKMKEKGDIPEGYSVSREKKERFSLILESASTNQTSMYLCASSLTGKPYEQYFGPGTRLTVT.

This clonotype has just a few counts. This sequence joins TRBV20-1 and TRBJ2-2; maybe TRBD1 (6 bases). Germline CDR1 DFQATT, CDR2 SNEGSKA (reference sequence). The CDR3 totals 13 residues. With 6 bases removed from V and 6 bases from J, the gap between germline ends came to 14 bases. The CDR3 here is CSARDIRSGELFF. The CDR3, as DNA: TGCAGTGCCAGGGACATTAGATCCGGGGAGCTGTTTTTT.

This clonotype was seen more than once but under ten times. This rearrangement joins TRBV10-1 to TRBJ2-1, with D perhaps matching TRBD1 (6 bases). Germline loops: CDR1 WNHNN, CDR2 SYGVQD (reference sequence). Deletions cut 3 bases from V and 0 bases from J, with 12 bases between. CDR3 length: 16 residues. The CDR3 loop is CASSESDSFSYNEQFF. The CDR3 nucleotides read TGCGCCAGCAGTGAATCGGACAGTTTCTCCTACAATGAGCAGTTCTTC.

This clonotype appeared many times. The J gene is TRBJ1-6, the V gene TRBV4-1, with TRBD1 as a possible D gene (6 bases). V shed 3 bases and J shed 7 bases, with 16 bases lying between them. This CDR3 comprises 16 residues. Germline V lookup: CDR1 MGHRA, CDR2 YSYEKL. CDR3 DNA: TGCGCCAGCAGCCACATCTACAGGGCGCGCAATTCACCCCTCCACTTT. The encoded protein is CASSHIYRARNSPLHF.

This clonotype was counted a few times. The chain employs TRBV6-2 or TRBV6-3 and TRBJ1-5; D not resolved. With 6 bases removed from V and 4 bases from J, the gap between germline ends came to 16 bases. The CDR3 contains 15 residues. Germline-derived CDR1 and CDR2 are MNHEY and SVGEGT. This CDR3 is CASRTGFLGNQPQHF. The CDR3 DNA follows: TGTGCCAGCAGGACCGGGTTCCTAGGGAATCAGCCCCAGCATTTT.

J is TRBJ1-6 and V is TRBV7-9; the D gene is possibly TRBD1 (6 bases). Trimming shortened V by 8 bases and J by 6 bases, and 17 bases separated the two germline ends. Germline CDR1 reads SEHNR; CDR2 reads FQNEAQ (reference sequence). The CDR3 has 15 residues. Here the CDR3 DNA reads TGTGCCAGCCAGGGGACCTCGAGCGGTAATTCACCCCTCCACTTT. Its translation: CASQGTSSGNSPLHF.

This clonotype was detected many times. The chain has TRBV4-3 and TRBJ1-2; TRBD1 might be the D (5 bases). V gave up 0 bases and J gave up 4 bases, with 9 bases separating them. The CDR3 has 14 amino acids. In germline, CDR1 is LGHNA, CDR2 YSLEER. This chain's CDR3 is CASSQEGHSYGYTF. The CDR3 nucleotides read TGCGCCAGCAGCCAAGAGGGGCACAGCTATGGCTACACCTTC.

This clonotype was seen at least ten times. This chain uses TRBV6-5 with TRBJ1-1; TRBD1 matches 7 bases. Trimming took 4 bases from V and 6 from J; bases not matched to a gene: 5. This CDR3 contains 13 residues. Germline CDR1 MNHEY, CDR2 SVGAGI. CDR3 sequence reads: CASSSTGKAEAFF. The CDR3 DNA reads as TGTGCCAGCAGTTCGACAGGGAAGGCTGAAGCTTTCTTT.

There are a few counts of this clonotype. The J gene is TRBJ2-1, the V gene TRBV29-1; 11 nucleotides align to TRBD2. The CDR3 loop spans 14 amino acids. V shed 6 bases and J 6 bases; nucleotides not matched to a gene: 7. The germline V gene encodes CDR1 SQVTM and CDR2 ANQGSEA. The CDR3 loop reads CSVLSGRAGNEQFF. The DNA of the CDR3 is TGCAGCGTCCTTAGCGGGAGGGCGGGCAATGAGCAGTTCTTC.

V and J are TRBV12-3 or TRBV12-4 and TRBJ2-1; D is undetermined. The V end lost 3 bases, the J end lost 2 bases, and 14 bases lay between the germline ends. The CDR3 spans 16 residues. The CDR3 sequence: CASSFRIGLPYNEQFF. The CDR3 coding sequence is TGTGCCAGCAGTTTCCGTATCGGCTTGCCCTACAATGAGCAGTTCTTC.

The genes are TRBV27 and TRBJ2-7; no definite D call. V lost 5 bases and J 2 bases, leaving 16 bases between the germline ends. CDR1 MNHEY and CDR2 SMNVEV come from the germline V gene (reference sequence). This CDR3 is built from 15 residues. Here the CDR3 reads CASSTRTIKAYEQYF. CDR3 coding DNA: TGTGCCAGCAGTACTCGGACGATAAAAGCCTACGAGCAGTACTTC.